This is a list of T cell receptor beta chains from one sample in a study of T-cell reconstitution after alpha-beta-depleted transplantation in children. TCRdb re-called the PCR reads with MiXCR, one entry per CDR3 protein. The data contain 200,000 to 300,000 distinct CDR3 sequences, about 25% of them singletons. Sequences were derived from PBMCs, sampled before TCRalphabeta/CD19-depleted stem cell transplant. These receptor sequences come from a girl aged 2-15 years with Fanconi anemia, due to receive a stem cell transplant. CDR3s include the opening cysteine and the closing phenylalanine or tryptophan. Each record gives: CDR3 length, clone size, J gene, D gene, V gene, CDR3 protein, CDR3 DNA. The D gene is left open where the match is weak. Where a row states a size, it is once, few, many or the class of an expanded clone; other rows omit it.

CDR3 length: 14; clone size: many; J gene: TRBJ2-3; D gene: TRBD1; V gene: TRBV10-3; CDR3 protein: CASKGGTVTDTQYF; CDR3 DNA: TGTGCCTCGAAAGGGGGCACAGTCACAGATACGCAGTATTTT
CDR3 length: 18; clone size: -; J gene: TRBJ2-3; D gene: TRBD2; V gene: TRBV7-8; CDR3 protein: CASSLVLAGVVGADTQYF; CDR3 DNA: TGTGCCAGCAGCTTAGTCCTAGCGGGGGTGGTCGGGGCAGATACGCAGTATTTT
CDR3 length: 13; clone size: -; J gene: TRBJ2-1; D gene: -; V gene: TRBV7-8; CDR3 protein: CASSLGPKYEQFF; CDR3 DNA: TGTGCCAGCAGCTTAGGACCCAAGTATGAGCAGTTCTTC
CDR3 length: 16; clone size: -; J gene: TRBJ2-3; D gene: -; V gene: TRBV5-1; CDR3 protein: CASSLAVLPQADTQYF; CDR3 DNA: TGCGCCAGCAGCTTGGCCGTCCTTCCCCAGGCAGATACGCAGTATTTT
CDR3 length: 17; clone size: -; J gene: TRBJ2-1; D gene: TRBD2; V gene: TRBV6-5; CDR3 protein: CASSYAQRESVRDEQFF; CDR3 DNA: TGTGCCAGCAGTTACGCCCAGCGGGAGTCCGTCAGGGATGAGCAGTTCTTC
CDR3 length: 14; clone size: -; J gene: TRBJ1-1; D gene: -; V gene: TRBV20-1; CDR3 protein: CSAPGPRMNTEAFF; CDR3 DNA: TGCAGTGCGCCGGGACCGCGAATGAACACTGAAGCTTTCTTT
CDR3 length: 12; clone size: many; J gene: TRBJ1-3; D gene: -; V gene: TRBV6-5; CDR3 protein: CAAGASGNTIYF; CDR3 DNA: TGTGCCGCGGGGGCCTCTGGAAACACCATATATTTT
CDR3 length: 15; clone size: -; J gene: TRBJ2-3; D gene: TRBD1; V gene: TRBV2; CDR3 protein: CARPGTGGLTDTQYF; CDR3 DNA: TGTGCCAGGCCTGGGACAGGGGGCCTCACAGATACGCAGTATTTT
CDR3 length: 13; clone size: many; J gene: TRBJ2-5; D gene: -; V gene: TRBV12-3/TRBV12-4; CDR3 protein: CASTGRSGETQYF; CDR3 DNA: TGTGCCAGCACGGGTCGTAGTGGAGAGACCCAGTACTTC
CDR3 length: 17; clone size: once; J gene: TRBJ2-2; D gene: TRBD2; V gene: TRBV3-1; CDR3 protein: CASSQGLAGGRTGELFF; CDR3 DNA: TGTGCCAGCAGCCAAGGGCTAGCGGGAGGTAGGACCGGGGAGCTGTTTTTT
CDR3 length: 14; clone size: -; J gene: TRBJ2-3; D gene: -; V gene: TRBV9; CDR3 protein: CASSPPGPTDTQYF; CDR3 DNA: TGTGCCAGCAGCCCCCCCGGGCCAACAGATACGCAGTATTTT
CDR3 length: 15; clone size: many; J gene: TRBJ2-7; D gene: TRBD2; V gene: TRBV5-1; CDR3 protein: CASSLGGLAPYEQYF; CDR3 DNA: TGCGCCAGCAGCTTGGGTGGACTAGCGCCCTACGAGCAGTACTTC
CDR3 length: 12; clone size: -; J gene: TRBJ2-7; D gene: -; V gene: TRBV20-1; CDR3 protein: CSARPSNYEQYF; CDR3 DNA: TGCAGTGCTAGACCCTCTAACTACGAGCAGTACTTC
CDR3 length: 18; clone size: -; J gene: TRBJ2-2; D gene: TRBD2; V gene: TRBV5-1; CDR3 protein: CASSLRLAGGLNTGELFF; CDR3 DNA: TGCGCCAGCAGCTTACGACTAGCGGGGGGCTTGAACACCGGGGAGCTGTTTTTT
CDR3 length: 16; clone size: -; J gene: TRBJ2-7; D gene: TRBD2; V gene: TRBV13; CDR3 protein: CASSFRRLAGSYEQYF; CDR3 DNA: TGTGCCAGCAGCTTCCGAAGACTAGCGGGCTCCTACGAGCAGTACTTC
CDR3 length: 19; clone size: -; J gene: TRBJ2-3; D gene: TRBD2; V gene: TRBV11-2; CDR3 protein: CASSFRAQILAENTDTQYF; CDR3 DNA: TGTGCCAGCAGCTTTAGAGCCCAGATACTAGCGGAGAACACAGATACGCAGTATTTT
CDR3 length: 13; clone size: many; J gene: TRBJ2-7; D gene: -; V gene: TRBV5-1; CDR3 protein: CASSRTATYEQYF; CDR3 DNA: TGCGCCAGCAGCCGGACGGCTACCTACGAGCAGTACTTC
CDR3 length: 15; clone size: many; J gene: TRBJ2-7; D gene: TRBD2; V gene: TRBV25-1; CDR3 protein: CASSLRTSGPYEQYF; CDR3 DNA: TGTGCCAGCAGTCTAAGGACTAGCGGGCCCTACGAGCAGTACTTC
CDR3 length: 13; clone size: -; J gene: TRBJ2-7; D gene: -; V gene: TRBV6-1; CDR3 protein: CASSRDPRYEQYF; CDR3 DNA: TGTGCCAGCAGTCGGGACCCGCGCTACGAGCAGTACTTC
CDR3 length: 17; clone size: many; J gene: TRBJ2-1; D gene: TRBD2; V gene: TRBV29-1; CDR3 protein: CSVEVYSGRVSYNEQFF; CDR3 DNA: TGCAGCGTTGAAGTATACAGCGGGAGGGTCTCCTACAATGAGCAGTTCTTC
CDR3 length: 16; clone size: few; J gene: TRBJ1-6; D gene: -; V gene: TRBV7-2; CDR3 protein: CASSRWDGSYNSPLHF; CDR3 DNA: TGTGCCAGCAGCCGTTGGGACGGCTCCTATAATTCACCCCTCCACTTT
CDR3 length: 14; clone size: few; J gene: TRBJ2-5; D gene: TRBD2; V gene: TRBV9; CDR3 protein: CASSVGGGKETQYF; CDR3 DNA: TGTGCCAGCAGCGTAGGGGGAGGGAAAGAGACCCAGTACTTC
CDR3 length: 11; clone size: many; J gene: TRBJ1-2; D gene: -; V gene: TRBV12-3/TRBV12-4; CDR3 protein: CASSLGDGYTF; CDR3 DNA: TGTGCCAGCAGTTTAGGTGACGGCTACACCTTC